This paragraph reports one TCR beta chain. The sample holds many counts of this clonotype. Its antigen remains undetermined. Per-base quality was not reported, and no clone a single base away is much larger than it. The data originate from a study of regulatory T cells in long-lasting Graves disease (dated by TCRdb to about 2021). Regarding the complete study: Newly diagnosed Graves' disease patients had taken antithyroid drugs for less than 3 months. A total of about 33 samples underwent TCR sequencing, from around 13 patients with persistent Graves' disease and around 20 patients with newly diagnosed Graves' disease. The study was conducted in China and was registered as a clinical trial. This study used TCR sequencing and RNA sequencing of peripheral blood to compare persistent Graves' disease patients against newly diagnosed Graves' disease patients. What the authors observed across the whole study: As a limitation, the authors acknowledged that the small sample size may reduce accuracy. Persistent Graves' disease patients showed lower TCR Shannon entropy and fewer highly expanded clones than newly diagnosed patients, suggesting clonal expansion. More public clonotypes were shared among persistent patients (more than 2,500) than among newly diagnosed patients (roughly 1,000). Sequencing and analysis were restricted to the TCR beta chain. Peripheral blood alone was examined, since thyroid tissue, which constituted the primary lesion, could not be accessed.

The library relied on multiplex PCR. The reads were generated on an Illumina HiSeq 4000. TCR beta libraries were built with iRepertoire HTBI primers and Arm-PCR amplification of CDR3 regions. Gel purification was performed on PCR products prior to sequencing. In the authors' own workflow: Gene usage analysis of CDR3 amino acid clonotypes relied on the 55 to 80 TRBV and around 14 TRBJ segments identified across samples. COPE and FqMerger were used to merge the filtered high-quality paired reads into contigs. Contigs were aligned with BLAST to IMGT TRBV, TRBD and TRBJ reference genes, and CDR3 was defined per IMGT. Any clonotype with a frequency above 0.1% was counted as a highly expanded clone. Shannon entropy served as the measure of repertoire diversity, while the Gini coefficient captured V-J evenness. Public clonotypes were defined as clonotypes shared by more than one individual. Using fastp at Q25 and MiXCR, TCRdb reprocessed the public reads and kept productive beta chains. Every distinct CDR3 protein forms one entry, paired with its most common genes and DNA. The V and J calls follow TCRdb's processing rather than the paper's. For this sample there are roughly 320,000 distinct CDR3 sequences; around 17% appear just once. 30% of the sample is in the top ten clones.

The time point label corresponds to: newly diagnosed GD, antithyroid drugs for less than 3 months. For both TCR sequencing and RNA sequencing, RNA was extracted from PBMCs using TRIzol. The diagnosis of Graves' disease was made according to American Thyroid Association guidelines. The patients came from an endocrinology department in Xi'an, China. From each patient, approximately 10 milliliters of peripheral blood was collected into an EDTA anticoagulant tube. Ficoll Paque Plus density gradient separation was used to isolate PBMCs, and no further T cell sorting was performed. An Agilent 2100 Bioanalyzer and agarose gel were used to check RNA quality, while a NanoDrop 2000 measured RNA concentration. The sample also formed part of further work on T cells in Graves' hyperthyroidism and ophthalmopathy. Drawing on the second study: A patient counted as having stable Graves' hyperthyroidism if no progression to ophthalmopathy occurred over 18 months of follow-up. The hyperthyroidism patients were between 18 and 65 years old and newly diagnosed, with a disease duration of less than 2 months. Any patient with an uncontrolled infection, another autoimmune disease, pregnancy or lactation was excluded. Clinical symptoms, serum thyroxine and TRAb, thyroid ultrasound, and orbital computed tomography formed the basis for the diagnoses. The first round of RT-PCR for the TCR CDR3 was performed with the HTBI primer set and the Qiagen OneStep RT-PCR kit. Most expanded thyroid clonotypes (frequency above 0.001) were also found in blood, which suggests that blood repertoires may mirror thyroid immune responses. In cross-validation, a model built on a 13 V-J signature told ophthalmopathy apart from stable hyperthyroidism with approximately 91% sensitivity and about 81% specificity, and in testing the same model reached 80%/75%. In validation, the model predicted progression to ophthalmopathy a median of around 6.5 months before onset, with approximately 70% sensitivity and roughly 79% specificity. A discovery cohort of roughly 96 patients, approximately 45 with Graves' ophthalmopathy and over 55 with stable Graves' hyperthyroidism, was used to find distinguishing TCR V-J signatures. An independent validation cohort of around 19 hyperthyroidism patients and 17 patients who later progressed to ophthalmopathy tested prospective prediction of ophthalmopathy. The 75 to 100 discovery patients were divided at random into training and test sets in a 7:3 ratio. The study also compared thyroid tissue and blood T-cell repertoires from several Graves' hyperthyroidism patients. After sampling, hyperthyroidism patients received methimazole starting at 30 mg daily, and ophthalmopathy patients received high-dose intravenous methylprednisolone. Libraries were constructed in a second round of multiplex PCR, after which size selection and purification were carried out. Libraries were sequenced paired-end with 100 bp reads on an Illumina HiSeq2000. SOAPnuke was used to process the raw data, with reads discarded if the reads contained adapters or uncalled bases, had a mean Phred below 15, or lacked an exact constant-primer or identifier match. High-quality paired reads were merged with COPE v1.2.5, and unique nucleotide sequences were defined as clonotypes. MiTCR v1.1 was used to align the clonotypes against IMGT TRBV, TRBD and TRBJ reference segments. The analysis included only V-J combinations with a frequency above 0.0001, which together covered 98% to 99.2% of the repertoires. A TCS score was defined as the ratio between F50 (clonal expansion) and ExV (chaos), using BLOSUM62-based TCRdist between CDR3 peptides within each V-J. Welch's t-statistics and random forest reduced roughly 500 V-J features to about 13, which were used in a naive Bayes classifier (R e1071). No statistical method was used to set the sample size in advance, and investigators knew the group allocation. The paper reports TCR Vbeta CDR3 sequencing of fewer than 150 peripheral blood samples: approximately 43 ophthalmopathy, under 85 hyperthyroidism and around 17 progressor patients.

The starting material was peripheral blood mononuclear cells (PBMCs), obtained at new diagnosis, from a patient treated with antithyroid drugs. This clonotype was sampled from a man aged 40-49 years with Graves disease. Donor details come from another sample of the same person, matched by shared clones.

The nucleotide sequence reads as follows: TGTGCCAGCAGTTTCGACAGGGATTTCAATCAGCCCCAGCATTTT. It specifies CASSFDRDFNQPQHF. The V and J genes are TRBV28 and TRBJ1-5; 7 bases in the middle match TRBD1. The germline V gene gives CDR1 as MDHEN and CDR2 as SYDVKM. Unmatched junction bases come to 5, with V trimmed by 3 bases and J by 3 bases. Including cysteine and phenylalanine, the CDR3 has 15 amino acids. The CDR3 DNA has 45 bases and is translated from base 1.